This T cell receptor beta chain stems from a study of cytomegalovirus exposure and HLA in healthy donors. Study observations and caveats: Researchers catalogued under 200 TCR beta chains as cytomegalovirus-associated. In the analysis, some V segments, TRBV6-2 and TRBV6-3 included, were excluded as indistinguishable.

Germline values: CDR1 SEHNR, CDR2 FQNEAQ (reference sequence). This CDR3 has 15 amino acids. The primer mix had 60 Vbeta and 13 Jbeta primers. Original data processing: In a later analysis, of around 80 million unique beta chains, around 11 million appeared in at least two donors. Method: immunoSEQ multiplex PCR; TCRdb's copy keeps in-frame clones and lacks some. V, J and clone size were drawn from that table, and D and trimming were deduced from the DNA. Here the sample table reports about 170,000 clones. On this clone: Its antigen is not identified.

This chain links TRBV7-9 with TRBJ2-5, with 8 bases that match TRBD1. The end of the DNA is better explained by TRBJ2-7, so the J call may be wrong. This receptor was obtained from a woman aged 18-30 years in good health and CMV-seropositive. The specimen was PBMCs. The chain's CDR3 is CASSLADRGSYEQYF. CDR3 coding DNA: TGTGCCAGCAGCTTAGCTGACAGGGGATCCTACGAGCAGTACTTC.